The rows below give T cell receptor beta chains drawn from one sample of a study of lung T cells in sarcoidosis with Löfgren's syndrome. From the reads, TCRdb called clonotypes with MiXCR, one entry per CDR3 protein. The table shows about 3,200 distinct CDR3 sequences, with about a sixth occurring only once. The sequencing input was CD4+ T cells from bronchoalveolar lavage. These receptors all come from a human donor with sarcoidosis (Löfgren's syndrome or another form), or a control subject (not recorded which). Each CDR3 is given with its conserved first and last residue. The D gene is left open where the match is weak. Rows give clone size only sometimes, using once, few, many, or a class for an expanded clone.

DNA,CDR3,size,J,length,V,D
TGTGCCAGCAGCCAAGGGACAGGGGGTTTAGGCTACACCTTC,CASSQGTGGLGYTF,medium-sized,TRBJ1-2,14,TRBV4-2,TRBD1
TGTGCCAGCAGCCCCCGACAGGGGGTGAATGGCTACACCTTC,CASSPRQGVNGYTF,medium-sized,TRBJ1-2,14,TRBV7-2,TRBD1
TGTGCCAGCAGCTTAGGTACAGGGGTGACTACAGATACGCAGTATTTT,CASSLGTGVTTDTQYF,medium-sized,TRBJ2-3,16,TRBV7-9,TRBD1
TGTGCCAGCAGTGGGTACATTGGTGAAGCTTTCTTT,CASSGYIGEAFF,medium-sized,TRBJ1-1,12,TRBV6-1,NA
TGCGCCAGCAGCTTGGAGCGCACAGATACGCAGTATTTT,CASSLERTDTQYF,many,TRBJ2-3,13,TRBV5-1,NA
TGCAGGGCACTAGCGGGGCTTAATTCCTACAATGAGCAGTTCTTC,CRALAGLNSYNEQFF,many,TRBJ2-1,15,TRBV20-1,TRBD2
TGTGCCTGGAGTAAACAGGGTGCTGGAAACACCATATATTTT,CAWSKQGAGNTIYF,medium-sized,TRBJ1-3,14,TRBV30,NA
TGTGCCAGCAGTCTACAGGGAAGCTATGGCTACACCTTC,CASSLQGSYGYTF,NA,TRBJ1-2,13,TRBV7-9,NA
TGCGCCAGCAGCCATCTAGCGGGAGGGCAAGATACGCAGTATTTT,CASSHLAGGQDTQYF,medium-sized,TRBJ2-3,15,TRBV4-3,TRBD2
TGTGCCAGCAGCATATCGAACAGGGGTGCAGGAAACACCATATATTTT,CASSISNRGAGNTIYF,NA,TRBJ1-3,16,TRBV11-2,TRBD1
TGTGCCAGCAGTAGCCCAAGGGGAACGCAAGAGACCCAGTACTTC,CASSSPRGTQETQYF,medium-sized,TRBJ2-5,15,TRBV6-1,NA
TGTGCCAGCAGCTTCGGCACCTACAATGAGCAGTTCTTC,CASSFGTYNEQFF,medium-sized,TRBJ2-1,13,TRBV7-2,NA
TGTGCCAGTAGTATAGGTGACGTAAACGAGCAGTACTTC,CASSIGDVNEQYF,medium-sized,TRBJ2-7,13,TRBV19,NA
TGTGCCAGCTCACCAAACAGGGATACGCAGTATTTT,CASSPNRDTQYF,medium-sized,TRBJ2-3,12,TRBV18,NA
TGCAGTGCTTTTATCGCACAGGGGGACCAAGAGACCCAGTACTTC,CSAFIAQGDQETQYF,many,TRBJ2-5,15,TRBV20-1,TRBD1
TGTGCCAGCAGCTTCGGACAGTACACAGATACGCAGTATTTT,CASSFGQYTDTQYF,medium-sized,TRBJ2-3,14,TRBV7-2,NA
TGTGCCAGCAGAACTGGCAGGGTAAATGGGCAGTTCTTC,CASRTGRVNGQFF,NA,TRBJ2-1,13,TRBV28,NA
TGTGCCAGCAGTTACGCGGGGACGGCTACGCAGTATTTT,CASSYAGTATQYF,medium-sized,TRBJ2-3,13,TRBV6-2/TRBV6-3,NA
TGCAGTGCTAGAGATTCTTCGATAGGAGTGCTCTATGGCTACACCTTC,CSARDSSIGVLYGYTF,medium-sized,TRBJ1-2,16,TRBV20-1,NA
TGTGCCAGCGGAGGGGGAAACACCATATATTTT,CASGGGNTIYF,medium-sized,TRBJ1-3,11,TRBV3-1,NA
TGTGCCAGCAGTTACTCGGGGACAGGGGGCACTGAAGCTTTCTTT,CASSYSGTGGTEAFF,few,TRBJ1-1,15,TRBV6-6,TRBD1
TGCAGTGCTCTAGACAACCGAGGTGGTATCGGGCCCCAGCATTTT,CSALDNRGGIGPQHF,medium-sized,TRBJ1-5,15,TRBV20-1,NA
TGTGCCAGCACGGTCAGGCAGCGCACAGATACGCAGTATTTT,CASTVRQRTDTQYF,NA,TRBJ2-3,14,TRBV12-3/TRBV12-4,NA
TGTGCCACCAGCGGGACTAGCGGGAGTGGCCCAGATACGCAGTATTTT,CATSGTSGSGPDTQYF,medium-sized,TRBJ2-3,16,TRBV24-1,TRBD2
TGTGCTAGTGGTTTGGATGGTAGTACGCAGTATTTT,CASGLDGSTQYF,medium-sized,TRBJ2-3,12,TRBV12-5,NA
TGTGCCAGCAGCCCGGGACAGGGAGACTATGGCTACACCTTC,CASSPGQGDYGYTF,many,TRBJ1-2,14,TRBV7-2,TRBD1
TGCGCCAGCAGCTTGGCCTACACAGATACGCAGTATTTT,CASSLAYTDTQYF,medium-sized,TRBJ2-3,13,TRBV5-1,NA
TGTGCCACCGACTTCACAGATACGCAGTATTTT,CATDFTDTQYF,medium-sized,TRBJ2-3,11,TRBV6-1,NA